The TCR beta chain described here comes from a study of T-cell reconstitution after alpha-beta-depleted transplantation in children. Preparation of the TCRbeta library involved a method that used unique molecular identifiers. In TCRdb, the PCR reads were re-called with MiXCR into one record per CDR3 protein. Of approximately 420,000 distinct CDR3 sequences detected, about a tenth appear once; the ten largest clones hold roughly 6%. This material consisted of PBMCs from the stem cell graft donor, taken from the stem cell graft. This sequence was found in a human donor who donated a stem cell graft to a child with acute myeloid leukemia.

CDR3 protein: CASSPSGGKFYGYTF. The CDR3 coding sequence is TGTGCCAGCAGCCCAAGTGGGGGCAAATTCTATGGCTACACCTTC. This chain joins TRBV9 and TRBJ1-2; D might be TRBD1 (6 bases). This CDR3 contains 15 residues. Trimming removed 4 bases at V and 4 bases at J, with 17 bases between. Germline assignment: CDR1 SGDLS and CDR2 YYNGEE. The variable domain in full, with the rest retrieved from reference TRBV9 and TRBJ1-2, is DSGVTQTPKHLITATGQRVTLRCSPRSGDLSVYWYQQSLDQGLQFLIQYYNGEERAKGNILERFSAQQFPDLHSELNLSSLELGDSALYFCASSPSGGKFYGYTFGSGTRLTVV.